Listed here are 13 T cell receptor beta chains from one sample, sequenced in a study of chemoradiotherapy in HPV16-positive cancers. Profiled with immunoSEQ multiplex PCR; TCRdb holds only in-frame clones, not every one. The sample has approximately 12,000 clones, approximately 86% seen once. Here the sequenced sample was blood, taken from a patient who underwent chemoradiotherapy. These receptor sequences come from a human donor with HPV-associated anogenital cancer.

The chain joins TRBV5-5 to TRBJ2-7; D gene unclear. This CDR3 region has 13 residues. Per the germline V gene, CDR1 is SGHKS and CDR2 is YYEKEE (reference sequence). Trimming removed 0 bases from V and 3 bases from J, with 7 bases in between. Written as DNA, the CDR3 is TGTGCCAGCAGCTTGGGGACCGACTACGAGCAGTACTTC. Translation gives CASSLGTDYEQYF.

The V gene is TRBV30, the J gene TRBJ1-1, with a possible D match to TRBD1 (5 bases). This CDR3 is 13 amino acids long. Germline values: CDR1 GTSNPN, CDR2 SVGIG (reference sequence). The V end lost 4 bases, the J end lost 5 bases, and 14 bases lay between the germline ends. The CDR3 bases are TGTGCCTGGAAGGTAGGCCGGGGGACTGAAGCTTTCTTT. Protein product: CAWKVGRGTEAFF.

The chain is built from TRBV2 and TRBJ2-2; D is undetermined. This CDR3 is 14 amino acids long. Germline CDR1 is SNHLY and CDR2 is FYNNEI. Trimming stripped 7 bases from V and 3 bases from J, with 12 bases between. The CDR3 bases are TGTGCCAGCACCCTAACCCGGTACACCGGGGAGCTGTTTTTT. Translated, it gives CASTLTRYTGELFF.

This clone was counted a few times. CDR3 loop: CASSIRYGTDTQYF. DNA of the CDR3: TGTGCCAGTAGTATACGATATGGGACAGATACGCAGTATTTT. The chain uses TRBV19 and TRBJ2-3; no clear D gene. This CDR3 has 14 residues. The germline CDR1 and CDR2 sequences are LNHDA and SQIVND (reference sequence). V lost 2 bases and J lost 3, with 9 bases in between. The whole variable domain, filled in from reference TRBV19 and TRBJ2-3, reads DGGITQSPKYLFRKEGQNVTLSCEQNLNHDAMYWYRQDPGQGLRLIYYSQIVNDFQKGDIAEGYSVSREKKESFPLTVTSAQKNPTAFYLCASSIRYGTDTQYFGPGTRLTVL.

The CDR3 DNA reads TGTGCCAGCAGTTACTATTCGGGGGAGACCGGGGAGCTGTTTTTT. Its protein is CASSYYSGETGELFF. This chain joins TRBV6-5 and TRBJ2-2; possibly TRBD2 for D (6 bases). Per germline, CDR1 MNHEY and CDR2 SVGAGI. CDR3 length equals 15 residues. Trimming cost V 1 base and J 5 bases, with 11 bases left between them.

The chain links TRBV19 to TRBJ1-6; 10 nucleotides match TRBD1. The CDR3 totals 14 residues. The J segment lost 9 bases and the V segment lost 7 bases, leaving 6 bases of the junction unmatched. The germline V gene encodes CDR1 LNHDA and CDR2 SQIVND (reference sequence). DNA of the CDR3: TGTGCCAGTACTCCCGGGACAGGGGTTTCACCCCTCCACTTT. Translated, it gives CASTPGTGVSPLHF.

A few counts support this clone. The rearrangement uses TRBV7-3 and TRBJ2-6; no clear D. The V gene's germline CDR1 is SGHTA and CDR2 FQGTGA. Trimming stripped 2 bases from V and 0 bases from J, with 11 bases between. The CDR3 has 17 residues. The DNA for the CDR3 is TGTGCCAGCAGCTTATCAGTGTCTAGCTCTGGGGCCAACGTCCTGACTTTC. As protein: CASSLSVSSSGANVLTF.

The V call is TRBV2, the J call TRBJ2-7; D possibly matches TRBD1 or TRBD2 (5 bases each). Trimming cost V 8 bases and J 5 bases, with 19 bases left between them. Looked up from germline, CDR1 is SNHLY and CDR2 is FYNNEI. The CDR3 loop spans 14 amino acids. The CDR3: CASGGTSVPNEQYF. The CDR3 DNA reads TGTGCCAGCGGGGGAACTAGTGTTCCCAACGAGCAGTACTTC.

The chain carries TRBV27 and TRBJ1-2; D gene unclear. This CDR3 has 15 amino acids. CDR1 is MNHEY and CDR2 is SMNVEV in the germline V gene (reference sequence). V was pared by 2 bases and J by 3 bases, with 13 bases between. The CDR3 loop reads CASSLTVGDYYGYTF. Written as DNA, the CDR3 is TGTGCCAGCAGTTTAACCGTTGGAGATTACTATGGCTACACCTTC.

This sequence joins TRBV12-5 and TRBJ1-1; 9 bases align to TRBD1. The germline gives CDR1 LGHNT, CDR2 FRNRAP. With V trimmed by 4 bases and J by 1 base, 7 bases remained unmatched. This CDR3 has 16 residues. CDR3 DNA sequence: TGTGCTAGTGGTTCGACCACGACAGGGGGGAACACTGAAGCTTTCTTT. This sequence encodes CASGSTTTGGNTEAFF.

In its sample, this clone was seen once. V and J are TRBV2 and TRBJ1-1; a possible D gene is TRBD1 (5 bases). V was shortened by 7 bases and J by 5 bases, with 14 bases between the two germline ends. The CDR3 loop spans 13 amino acids. Per the germline V gene, CDR1 is SNHLY and CDR2 is FYNNEI. CDR3 region: CASTPDTYTEAFF. In nucleotides, the CDR3 is TGTGCCAGCACGCCGGACACATATACTGAAGCTTTCTTT.

The V and J genes are TRBV2 and TRBJ2-2; D is undetermined. CDR1 is SNHLY, CDR2 FYNNEI, per germline. The length of the CDR3 is 13 residues. V was cut by 7 bases and J by 4 bases, with 10 bases left in between. The CDR3 here is CASTALSTGELFF. In DNA form, the CDR3 reads TGTGCCAGCACCGCGCTGAGCACCGGGGAGCTGTTTTTT.

The CDR3: CASSLQIAGQDRGYTF. CDR3 in DNA: TGTGCCAGCAGCTTACAGATCGCGGGACAGGATAGGGGCTACACCTTC. The V call is TRBV7-8, the J call TRBJ1-2, with 8 nucleotides matching TRBD1. The CDR3 is 16 residues long. Trimming took 2 bases from V and 8 from J; bases not matched to a gene: 13. Germline V gene lookup returns CDR1 SGHVS and CDR2 FQNEAQ.